Each of the 9 T cell receptor beta chains below was sequenced from the same sample in a study of chemoradiotherapy in HPV16-positive cancers. The method was immunoSEQ multiplex PCR; TCRdb's version includes in-frame clones alone and lacks a portion of them. The data contain under 40,000 clones, approximately 90% of them singletons. The sequences come from blood, collected from a patient who underwent chemoradiotherapy. Source of these receptors: a human donor with HPV-associated anogenital cancer.

This clone occurred a few times. J is TRBJ2-3 and V is TRBV4-2; D unclear. The length of the CDR3 is 14 residues. The V gene lost 0 bases and the J gene lost 3 bases, with 7 bases spanning the gap. CDR1 is LGHNA and CDR2 is YNFKEQ in the germline V gene. The CDR3 region has the DNA TGTGCCAGCAGCCAAGACGGTTCTACAGATACGCAGTATTTT. This encodes CASSQDGSTDTQYF.

Only a few counts were recorded for this clone. The chain joins TRBV27 to TRBJ1-1, with no clear D. CDR3 size: 14 residues. In germline, CDR1 is MNHEY, CDR2 SMNVEV (reference sequence). Trimming cost V 7 bases and J 1 base, with 13 bases left between them. CDR3 nucleotides: TGTGCCAGCACTCGGAGAGCCAAGAACACTGAAGCTTTCTTT. Its translation: CASTRRAKNTEAFF.

V and J are TRBV29-1 and TRBJ1-1; D is possibly TRBD1 (5 bases). This CDR3 spans 14 amino acids. Germline V gene sequence: CDR1 SQVTM, CDR2 ANQGSEA. V gave up 7 bases and J gave up 3 bases, with 18 bases separating them. The CDR3: CSAIPFQGYTEAFF. Written as DNA, the CDR3 is TGCAGCGCCATACCATTCCAGGGATACACTGAAGCTTTCTTT.

The chain links TRBV5-4 to TRBJ2-2, with D uncertain. This CDR3 comprises 14 residues. Germline lookup yields CDR1 SGHNT and CDR2 YYREEE (reference sequence). Between the trimmed V and J ends, which lost 0 bases and 1 base, there was a span of 4 bases. The CDR3 spells CASSLELNTGELFF. The CDR3 DNA sequence: TGTGCCAGCAGCTTGGAGCTGAACACCGGGGAGCTGTTTTTT.

This chain links TRBV5-4 with TRBJ1-2; TRBD1 agrees at 7 bases. Germline V gene sequence: CDR1 SGHNT, CDR2 YYREEE (reference sequence). J lost 2 bases, V lost 3 bases, and 4 bases had no gene match. The CDR3 length is 14 residues. In DNA form, the CDR3 reads TGTGCCAGCAGCTCGGGACAGCAAAACTATGGCTACACCTTC. Residues: CASSSGQQNYGYTF. The whole variable domain, remainder taken from reference TRBV5-4 and TRBJ1-2, is ETGVTQSPTHLIKTRGQQVTLRCSSQSGHNTVSWYQQALGQGPQFIFQYYREEENGRGNFPPRFSGLQFPNYSSELNVNALELDDSALYLCASSSGQQNYGYTFGSGTRLTVV.

This chain connects TRBV4-3 to TRBJ1-1, with TRBD1 as a possible D gene (5 bases). Trimming cost V 0 bases and J 3 bases, with 8 bases left between them. Germline V gene data show CDR1 as LGHNA and CDR2 as YSLEER. The CDR3 is 14 residues long. The DNA for the CDR3 is TGCGCCAGCAGCCAAGAAGTGGGGGACACTGAAGCTTTCTTT. It encodes CASSQEVGDTEAFF.

The chain employs TRBV4-1 and TRBJ1-2; TRBD1 matches 8 bases. V lost 1 base and J lost 1; bases outside the gene matches: 11. Germline V lookup: CDR1 MGHRA, CDR2 YSYEKL. This CDR3 region has 18 residues. For the CDR3, the DNA is TGCGCCAGCAGCCAAGTCCTTGTCCAGGGGGCGGGTAACTATGGCTACACCTTC. It encodes CASSQVLVQGAGNYGYTF.

The chain recombines TRBV27 with TRBJ1-3; D is unresolved. Trimming took 1 base from V and 2 from J, leaving 6 bases between them. CDR3 size: 14 residues. CDR1 and CDR2 from the germline V gene are MNHEY and SMNVEV (reference sequence). The CDR3 reads CASSLLGPGNTIYF. The DNA for the CDR3 is TGTGCCAGCAGTTTATTAGGTCCTGGAAACACCATATATTTT.

This chain joins TRBV6-1 and TRBJ1-4, with D unresolved. CDR1 is MNHNS, CDR2 SASEGT, per germline. Trimming removed 3 bases from V and 1 base from J, with 6 bases in between. The CDR3 is 14 residues long. For the CDR3, the DNA is TGTGCCAGCAGTGACAGACAAACTAATGAAAAACTGTTTTTT. It yields the protein CASSDRQTNEKLFF.